This T cell receptor (beta chain) originates from a study of blood T cell repertoires in COVID-19. Background on the study: Donors in the United States, Italy and Spain gave samples during acute or convalescent COVID-19. PBMCs, B-cell-depleted T cells, or T cells provided the cDNA or gDNA that made up the material.

Using immunoSEQ multiplex PCR, the repertoire was profiled, and TCRdb retains in-frame clones only, with some absent. In the table there are tens of thousands of clones, 83% of which are singletons. Germline CDR1 and CDR2: PRHDT and FYEKMQ (reference sequence). V was clipped by 5 bases and J by 4 bases; unmatched bases: 14. The CDR3 covers 17 residues. The sequence was obtained from a human donor in a cohort sampled during active COVID-19. This rearrangement joins TRBV13 to TRBJ2-3; 8 bases agree with TRBD2. The sequenced sample consisted of peripheral blood. CDR3 sequence reads: CASSPGVGGVGADTQYF. The CDR3 DNA is TGTGCCAGCAGCCCGGGGGTCGGGGGGGTCGGTGCAGATACGCAGTATTTT.